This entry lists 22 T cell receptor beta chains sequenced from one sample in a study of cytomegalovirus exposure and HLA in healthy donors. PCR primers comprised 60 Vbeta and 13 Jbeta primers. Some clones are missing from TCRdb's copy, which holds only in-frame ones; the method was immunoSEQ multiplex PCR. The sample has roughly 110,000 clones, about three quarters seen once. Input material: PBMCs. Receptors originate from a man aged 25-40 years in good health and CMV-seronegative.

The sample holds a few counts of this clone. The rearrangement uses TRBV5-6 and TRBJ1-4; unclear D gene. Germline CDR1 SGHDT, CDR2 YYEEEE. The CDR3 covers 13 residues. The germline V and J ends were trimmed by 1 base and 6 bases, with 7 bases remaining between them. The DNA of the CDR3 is TGTGCCAGCAGCTTGAGCACAGATGAAAAACTGTTTTTT. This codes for CASSLSTDEKLFF.

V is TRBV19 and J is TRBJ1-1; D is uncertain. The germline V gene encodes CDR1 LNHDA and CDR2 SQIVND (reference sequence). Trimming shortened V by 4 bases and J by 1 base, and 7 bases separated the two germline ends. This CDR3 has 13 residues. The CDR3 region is CASSTTTNTEAFF. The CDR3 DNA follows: TGTGCCAGTAGTACCACAACGAACACTGAAGCTTTCTTT.

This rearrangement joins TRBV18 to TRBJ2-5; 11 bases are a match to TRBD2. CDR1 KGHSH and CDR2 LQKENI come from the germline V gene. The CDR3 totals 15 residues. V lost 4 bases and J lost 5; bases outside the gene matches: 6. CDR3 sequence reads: CASSQRTSGPETQYF. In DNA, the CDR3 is TGTGCCAGCTCACAACGGACTAGCGGGCCGGAGACCCAGTACTTC.

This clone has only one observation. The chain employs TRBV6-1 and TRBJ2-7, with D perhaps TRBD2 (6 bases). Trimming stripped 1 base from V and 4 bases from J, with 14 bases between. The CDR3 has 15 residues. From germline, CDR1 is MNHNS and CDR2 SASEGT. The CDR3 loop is CASSEGPSEVYEQYF. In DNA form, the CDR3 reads TGTGCCAGCAGTGAAGGTCCTAGCGAGGTTTACGAGCAGTACTTC.

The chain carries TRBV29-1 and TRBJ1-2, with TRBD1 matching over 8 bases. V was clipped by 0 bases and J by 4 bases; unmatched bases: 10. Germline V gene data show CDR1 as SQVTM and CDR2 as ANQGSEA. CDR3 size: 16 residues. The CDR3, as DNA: TGCAGCGTTGAAGATCTTAGGACAGGGAAAGCCTATGGCTACACCTTC. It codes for CSVEDLRTGKAYGYTF.

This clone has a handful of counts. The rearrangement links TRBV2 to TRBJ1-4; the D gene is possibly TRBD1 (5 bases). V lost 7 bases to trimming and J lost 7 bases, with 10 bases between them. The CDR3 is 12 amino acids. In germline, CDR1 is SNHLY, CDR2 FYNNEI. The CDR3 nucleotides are TGTGCCAGCATGGACAATGGTGAAAAACTGTTTTTT. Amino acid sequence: CASMDNGEKLFF.

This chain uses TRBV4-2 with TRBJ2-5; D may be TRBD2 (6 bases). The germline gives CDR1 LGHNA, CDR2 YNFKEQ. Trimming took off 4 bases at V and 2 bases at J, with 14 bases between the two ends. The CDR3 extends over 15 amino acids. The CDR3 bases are TGTGCCAGCAGCCTAAGAGCCGGGACTCAAGAGACCCAGTACTTC. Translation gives CASSLRAGTQETQYF.

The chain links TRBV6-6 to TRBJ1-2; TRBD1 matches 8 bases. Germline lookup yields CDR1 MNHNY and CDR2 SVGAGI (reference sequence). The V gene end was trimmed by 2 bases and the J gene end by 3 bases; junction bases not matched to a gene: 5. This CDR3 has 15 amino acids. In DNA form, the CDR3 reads TGTGCCAGCAGTTACGGGCAGGGGGCTGACTATGGCTACACCTTC. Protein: CASSYGQGADYGYTF.

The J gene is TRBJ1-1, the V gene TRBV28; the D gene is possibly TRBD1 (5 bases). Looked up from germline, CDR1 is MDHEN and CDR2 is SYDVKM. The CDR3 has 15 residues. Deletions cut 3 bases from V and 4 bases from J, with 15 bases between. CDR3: CASSFSTQGGTEAFF. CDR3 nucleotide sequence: TGTGCCAGCAGTTTTTCAACCCAGGGAGGCACTGAAGCTTTCTTT. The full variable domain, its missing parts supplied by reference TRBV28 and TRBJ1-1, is DVKVTQSSRYLVKRTGEKVFLECVQDMDHENMFWYRQDPGLGLRLIYFSYDVKMKEKGDIPEGYSVSREKKERFSLILESASTNQTSMYLCASSFSTQGGTEAFFGQGTRLTVV.

The CDR3 region has the DNA TGTGCCAGCCTAGACGCCCGGGAGGTAGCTTTCTTT. Translating it yields CASLDAREVAFF. The chain combines TRBV28 with TRBJ1-1; no clear D. Trimming took off 8 bases at V and 10 bases at J, with 17 bases between the two ends. CDR3 size: 12 residues. The germline CDR1 and CDR2 sequences are MDHEN and SYDVKM.

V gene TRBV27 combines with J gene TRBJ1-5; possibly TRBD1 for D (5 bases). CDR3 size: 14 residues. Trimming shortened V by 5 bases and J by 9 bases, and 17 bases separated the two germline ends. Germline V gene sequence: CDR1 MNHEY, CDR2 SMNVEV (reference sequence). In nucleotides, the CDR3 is TGTGCCAGCAGTCTGTTGGGGGGGTCTCGGCCCCAGCATTTT. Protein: CASSLLGGSRPQHF.

The CDR3 reads CASSPPWAGQETQYF. CDR3 coding DNA: TGCGCCAGCAGCCCCCCTTGGGCAGGGCAAGAGACCCAGTACTTC. V gene TRBV4-1 combines with J gene TRBJ2-5; possibly TRBD1 for D (5 bases). Trimming left V 4 bases short and J 2 bases short, with 14 bases between. This CDR3 region has 15 residues. The germline gives CDR1 MGHRA, CDR2 YSYEKL.

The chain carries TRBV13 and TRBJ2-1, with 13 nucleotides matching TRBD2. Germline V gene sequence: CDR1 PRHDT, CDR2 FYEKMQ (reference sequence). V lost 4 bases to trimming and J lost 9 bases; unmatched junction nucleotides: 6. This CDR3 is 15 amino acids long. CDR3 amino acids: CASSSTSGGAREQFF. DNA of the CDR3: TGTGCCAGCAGCTCCACTAGCGGGGGGGCCCGTGAGCAGTTCTTC.

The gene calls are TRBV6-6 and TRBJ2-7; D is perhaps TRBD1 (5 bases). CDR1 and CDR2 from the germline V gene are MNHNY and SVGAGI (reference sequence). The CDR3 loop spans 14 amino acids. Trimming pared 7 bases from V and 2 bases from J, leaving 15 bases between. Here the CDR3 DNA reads TGTGCCAGCATCCCCAGAACAGGAACCTACGAGCAGTACTTC. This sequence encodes CASIPRTGTYEQYF.

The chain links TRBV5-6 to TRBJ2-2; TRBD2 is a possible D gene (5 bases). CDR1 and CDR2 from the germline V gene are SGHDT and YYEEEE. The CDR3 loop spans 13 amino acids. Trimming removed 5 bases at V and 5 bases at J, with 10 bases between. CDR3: CASSWTFTGELFF. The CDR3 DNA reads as TGTGCCAGCAGTTGGACTTTTACCGGGGAGCTGTTTTTT.

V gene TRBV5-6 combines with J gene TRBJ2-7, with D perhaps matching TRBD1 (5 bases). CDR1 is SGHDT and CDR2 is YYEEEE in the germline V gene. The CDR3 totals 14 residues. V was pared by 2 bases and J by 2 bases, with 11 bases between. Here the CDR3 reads CASSFRVRAYEQYF. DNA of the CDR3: TGTGCCAGCAGCTTCAGGGTAAGGGCCTACGAGCAGTACTTC.

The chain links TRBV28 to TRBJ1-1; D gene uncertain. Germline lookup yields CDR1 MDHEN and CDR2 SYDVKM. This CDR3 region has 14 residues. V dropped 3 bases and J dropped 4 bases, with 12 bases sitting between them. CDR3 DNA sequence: TGTGCCAGCAGTTTGATCCCCGGCGGCACTGAAGCTTTCTTT. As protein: CASSLIPGGTEAFF.

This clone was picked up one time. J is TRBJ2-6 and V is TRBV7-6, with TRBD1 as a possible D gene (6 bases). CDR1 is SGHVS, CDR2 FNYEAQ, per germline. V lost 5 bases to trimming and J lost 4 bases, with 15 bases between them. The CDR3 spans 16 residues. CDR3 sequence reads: CASSIRTVGGANVLTF. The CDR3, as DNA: TGTGCCAGCAGCATACGGACAGTTGGCGGGGCCAACGTCCTGACTTTC.

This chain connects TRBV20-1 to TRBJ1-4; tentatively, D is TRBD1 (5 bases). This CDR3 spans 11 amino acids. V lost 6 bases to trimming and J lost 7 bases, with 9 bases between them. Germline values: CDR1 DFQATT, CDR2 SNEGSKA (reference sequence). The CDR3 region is CSATVAEKLFF. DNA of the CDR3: TGCAGTGCGACAGTCGCTGAAAAACTGTTTTTT.

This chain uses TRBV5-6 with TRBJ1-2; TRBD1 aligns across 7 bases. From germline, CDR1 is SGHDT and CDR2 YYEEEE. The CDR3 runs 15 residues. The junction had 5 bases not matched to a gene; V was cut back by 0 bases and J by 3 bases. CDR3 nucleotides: TGTGCCAGCAGCTTGGCCGCCGGGACAGACTATGGCTACACCTTC. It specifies CASSLAAGTDYGYTF.

The CDR3 loop reads CASSHVRDSRTDTQYF. CDR3 nucleotides: TGCGCCAGCAGCCATGTCCGGGACAGCCGCACAGATACGCAGTATTTT. The chain couples TRBV4-1 to TRBJ2-3; the match to TRBD1 covers 7 bases. The junction had 7 bases not matched to a gene; V was cut back by 3 bases and J by 1 base. Germline V gene lookup returns CDR1 MGHRA and CDR2 YSYEKL. This CDR3 spans 16 amino acids.

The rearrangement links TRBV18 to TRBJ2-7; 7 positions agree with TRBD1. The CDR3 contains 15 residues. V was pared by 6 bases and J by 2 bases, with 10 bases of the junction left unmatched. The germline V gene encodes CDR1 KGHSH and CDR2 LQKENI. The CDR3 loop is CASSGKDRNPYEQYF. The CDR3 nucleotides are TGTGCCAGCTCCGGAAAGGACAGGAATCCCTACGAGCAGTACTTC. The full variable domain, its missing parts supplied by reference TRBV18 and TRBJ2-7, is NAGVMQNPRHLVRRRGQEARLRCSPMKGHSHVYWYRQLPEEGLKFMVYLQKENIIDESGMPKERFSAEFPKEGPSILRIQQVVRGDSAAYFCASSGKDRNPYEQYFGPGTRLTVT.